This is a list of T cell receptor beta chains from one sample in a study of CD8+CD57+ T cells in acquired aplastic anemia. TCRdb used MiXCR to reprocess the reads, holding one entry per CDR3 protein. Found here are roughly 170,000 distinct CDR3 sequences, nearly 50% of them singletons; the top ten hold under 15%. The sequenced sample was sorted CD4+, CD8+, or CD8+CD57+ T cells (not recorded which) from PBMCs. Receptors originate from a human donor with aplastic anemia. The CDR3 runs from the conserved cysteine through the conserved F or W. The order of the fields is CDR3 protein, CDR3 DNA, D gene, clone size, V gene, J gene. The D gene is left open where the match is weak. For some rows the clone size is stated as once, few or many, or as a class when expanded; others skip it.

cdr3_aa: CSGTTSTDTQYF
cdr3_nt: TGCAGCGGCACGACTAGCACAGATACGCAGTATTTT
d_call: -
clone_size: many
v_call: TRBV29-1
j_call: TRBJ2-3

cdr3_aa: CSVEANSNTQYF
cdr3_nt: TGCAGCGTTGAAGCCAACTCAAATACGCAGTATTTT
d_call: -
clone_size: once
v_call: TRBV29-1
j_call: TRBJ2-3

cdr3_aa: CSVDPGQGYGEQYF
cdr3_nt: TGCAGCGTCGACCCGGGACAGGGTTACGGCGAGCAGTACTTC
d_call: TRBD1
clone_size: -
v_call: TRBV29-1
j_call: TRBJ2-7

cdr3_aa: CASSQGGWGDEQYF
cdr3_nt: TGCGCCAGCAGCCAAGGGGGATGGGGTGACGAGCAGTACTTC
d_call: -
clone_size: -
v_call: TRBV4-1
j_call: TRBJ2-7

cdr3_aa: CASSLGLLDTQYF
cdr3_nt: TGTGCCAGCAGCTTAGGACTATTGGATACGCAGTATTTT
d_call: -
clone_size: -
v_call: TRBV7-6
j_call: TRBJ2-3

cdr3_aa: CASSFGPVQETQYF
cdr3_nt: TGTGCCAGCAGCTTCGGGCCGGTACAAGAGACCCAGTACTTC
d_call: -
clone_size: -
v_call: TRBV7-9
j_call: TRBJ2-5

cdr3_aa: CATSAHSGQGNPNEQFF
cdr3_nt: TGTGCCACCAGTGCCCACTCCGGACAGGGAAATCCCAATGAGCAGTTCTTC
d_call: TRBD1
clone_size: many
v_call: TRBV24-1
j_call: TRBJ2-1

cdr3_aa: CASSFDQGLKQFF
cdr3_nt: TGTGCCAGCAGTTTTGACCAGGGACTTAAGCAGTTCTTC
d_call: -
clone_size: many
v_call: TRBV12-3/TRBV12-4
j_call: TRBJ2-1

cdr3_aa: CASSEGRVQETQYF
cdr3_nt: TGTGCCAGCAGTGAAGGCAGGGTCCAAGAGACCCAGTACTTC
d_call: -
clone_size: many
v_call: TRBV2
j_call: TRBJ2-5

cdr3_aa: CASSLQGFGQYF
cdr3_nt: TGTGCCAGCAGCCTACAGGGATTTGGGCAGTACTTC
d_call: -
clone_size: many
v_call: TRBV12-3/TRBV12-4
j_call: TRBJ2-7

cdr3_aa: CASSLGVSGELFF
cdr3_nt: TGCGCCAGCAGCTTGGGTGTTAGCGGGGAGCTGTTTTTT
d_call: -
clone_size: -
v_call: TRBV5-1
j_call: TRBJ2-2

cdr3_aa: CASSESGDTGELFF
cdr3_nt: TGTGCCAGCAGTGAATCAGGGGACACCGGGGAGCTGTTTTTT
d_call: -
clone_size: -
v_call: TRBV25-1
j_call: TRBJ2-2

cdr3_aa: CASSSEADNSPLHF
cdr3_nt: TGCGCCAGCAGCTCGGAGGCCGATAATTCACCCCTCCACTTT
d_call: -
clone_size: -
v_call: TRBV5-1
j_call: TRBJ1-6

cdr3_aa: CASSLHSGGVYEQYF
cdr3_nt: TGTGCCAGCAGCCTCCACAGCGGGGGTGTTTACGAGCAGTACTTC
d_call: TRBD2
clone_size: -
v_call: TRBV5-6
j_call: TRBJ2-7

cdr3_aa: CASSEGSGGAYNEQFF
cdr3_nt: TGTGCCAGCAGTGAAGGGAGCGGGGGAGCATACAATGAGCAGTTCTTC
d_call: TRBD2
clone_size: many
v_call: TRBV2
j_call: TRBJ2-1

cdr3_aa: CASSSRQGIQETQYF
cdr3_nt: TGTGCCAGCAGTTCCCGACAGGGCATCCAAGAGACCCAGTACTTC
d_call: TRBD1
clone_size: many
v_call: TRBV12-3/TRBV12-4
j_call: TRBJ2-5

cdr3_aa: CSAIKTGENQPQHF
cdr3_nt: TGCAGTGCCATCAAGACAGGGGAAAATCAGCCCCAGCATTTT
d_call: TRBD1
clone_size: -
v_call: TRBV20-1
j_call: TRBJ1-5

cdr3_aa: CAGSPEQYTNYGYTF
cdr3_nt: TGTGCCGGCAGTCCAGAACAGTACACTAACTATGGCTACACCTTC
d_call: -
clone_size: -
v_call: TRBV2
j_call: TRBJ1-2

cdr3_aa: CASSYRVGGGYTF
cdr3_nt: TGTGCCAGCAGCTACAGGGTTGGGGGTGGCTACACCTTC
d_call: -
clone_size: -
v_call: TRBV6-5
j_call: TRBJ1-2

cdr3_aa: CASSASGVASPLHF
cdr3_nt: TGTGCCAGCAGCGCTTCGGGGGTGGCCTCACCCCTCCACTTT
d_call: -
clone_size: -
v_call: TRBV7-6
j_call: TRBJ1-6

cdr3_aa: CSAADRGSYSNQPQHF
cdr3_nt: TGCAGTGCTGCAGACAGGGGGAGTTATAGCAATCAGCCCCAGCATTTT
d_call: TRBD1
clone_size: -
v_call: TRBV20-1
j_call: TRBJ1-5

cdr3_aa: CSARHFQGRTYNEQFF
cdr3_nt: TGCAGTGCTAGACATTTTCAGGGCAGAACCTACAATGAGCAGTTCTTC
d_call: -
clone_size: -
v_call: TRBV20-1
j_call: TRBJ2-1

cdr3_aa: CASSPRTPNSPLHF
cdr3_nt: TGTGCCAGCAGTCCGCGGACTCCCAATTCACCCCTCCACTTT
d_call: -
clone_size: many
v_call: TRBV6-1
j_call: TRBJ1-6

cdr3_aa: CASSRAGGTPPFYGCTF
cdr3_nt: TGTGCCAGCAGTCGGGCTGGAGGGACGCCACCCTTTTATGGCTGCACCTTT
d_call: -
clone_size: -
v_call: TRBV11-1
j_call: TRBJ1-2

cdr3_aa: CASSKTDTEAFF
cdr3_nt: TGTGCCAGCAGCAAGACGGACACTGAAGCTTTCTTT
d_call: -
clone_size: -
v_call: TRBV3-1
j_call: TRBJ1-1

cdr3_aa: CASSYSQRNTEAFF
cdr3_nt: TGTGCCAGCAGTTACTCCCAAAGGAACACTGAAGCTTTCTTT
d_call: -
clone_size: once
v_call: TRBV6-2/TRBV6-3
j_call: TRBJ1-1

cdr3_aa: CASSPRTGMSPLHF
cdr3_nt: TGTGCCAGCAGTCCCCGGACAGGGATGTCACCCCTCCACTTT
d_call: TRBD1
clone_size: once
v_call: TRBV6-1
j_call: TRBJ1-6

cdr3_aa: CASSLARPAEWTEAFF
cdr3_nt: TGTGCCAGCAGCCTGGCCCGGCCGGCGGAATGGACTGAAGCTTTCTTT
d_call: -
clone_size: many
v_call: TRBV11-2
j_call: TRBJ1-1

cdr3_aa: CASSPQSGVRYEQYF
cdr3_nt: TGTGCCAGCAGCCCACAAAGCGGGGTGCGATACGAGCAGTACTTC
d_call: TRBD2
clone_size: many
v_call: TRBV9
j_call: TRBJ2-7

cdr3_aa: CASSYPFTGGTSTDTQYF
cdr3_nt: TGTGCCAGCAGTTACCCCTTTACGGGAGGGACTAGCACAGATACGCAGTATTTT
d_call: TRBD2
clone_size: many
v_call: TRBV6-2/TRBV6-3
j_call: TRBJ2-3

cdr3_aa: CAWSVAGGAYGYTF
cdr3_nt: TGTGCCTGGAGTGTAGCGGGGGGTGCCTATGGCTACACCTTC
d_call: -
clone_size: many
v_call: TRBV30
j_call: TRBJ1-2

cdr3_aa: CASSESMPSNQPQHF
cdr3_nt: TGCGCCAGCAGTGAGTCTATGCCCAGCAATCAGCCCCAGCATTTT
d_call: -
clone_size: -
v_call: TRBV10-2
j_call: TRBJ1-5

cdr3_aa: CGVQGAEDEQYF
cdr3_nt: TGCGGAGTACAGGGGGCAGAGGACGAGCAGTACTTC
d_call: TRBD1
clone_size: few
v_call: TRBV20-1
j_call: TRBJ2-7

cdr3_aa: CATSDPRGHEQYF
cdr3_nt: TGTGCCACCAGTGATCCGAGGGGCCACGAGCAGTACTTC
d_call: -
clone_size: -
v_call: TRBV24-1
j_call: TRBJ2-7

cdr3_aa: CASSPSGTGKETQYF
cdr3_nt: TGTGCCAGCAGCCCCTCCGGGACAGGGAAAGAGACCCAGTACTTC
d_call: TRBD1
clone_size: many
v_call: TRBV7-9
j_call: TRBJ2-5

cdr3_aa: CASSFGNTDTQYF
cdr3_nt: TGTGCCAGCAGCTTCGGCAACACAGATACGCAGTATTTT
d_call: -
clone_size: many
v_call: TRBV7-9
j_call: TRBJ2-3

cdr3_aa: CASSMVGLAKNIQYF
cdr3_nt: TGTGCCAGTAGTATGGTAGGACTAGCCAAAAACATTCAGTACTTC
d_call: -
clone_size: many
v_call: TRBV19
j_call: TRBJ2-4

cdr3_aa: CASSRDYAGELFF
cdr3_nt: TGTGCCAGCAGCCGCGATTATGCCGGGGAGCTGTTTTTT
d_call: -
clone_size: -
v_call: TRBV6-1
j_call: TRBJ2-2

cdr3_aa: CASSLTGASNQPQHF
cdr3_nt: TGTGCCAGCAGTTTGACAGGGGCGAGCAATCAGCCCCAGCATTTT
d_call: TRBD1
clone_size: many
v_call: TRBV27
j_call: TRBJ1-5

cdr3_aa: CATSEGARGNSPLHF
cdr3_nt: TGTGCCACCAGTGAGGGGGCCAGGGGGAATTCACCCCTCCACTTT
d_call: TRBD1
clone_size: -
v_call: TRBV24-1
j_call: TRBJ1-6

cdr3_aa: CASSLGVYEQYF
cdr3_nt: TGTGCCAGCAGCTTAGGCGTTTACGAGCAGTACTTC
d_call: -
clone_size: -
v_call: TRBV7-2
j_call: TRBJ2-7

cdr3_aa: CASMVAGYNEQFF
cdr3_nt: TGTGCCAGCATGGTAGCGGGGTACAATGAGCAGTTCTTC
d_call: TRBD2
clone_size: few
v_call: TRBV2
j_call: TRBJ2-1

cdr3_aa: CASGLQGKSGNTIYF
cdr3_nt: TGTGCTAGTGGTTTACAGGGGAAGAGTGGAAACACCATATATTTT
d_call: TRBD1
clone_size: many
v_call: TRBV12-5
j_call: TRBJ1-3

cdr3_aa: CAISESREMVTEAFF
cdr3_nt: TGTGCCATCAGTGAGTCGAGGGAGATGGTGACTGAAGCTTTCTTT
d_call: -
clone_size: -
v_call: TRBV10-3
j_call: TRBJ1-1

cdr3_aa: CASSPLPLLQYF
cdr3_nt: TGTGCCAGCAGTCCTCTCCCCCTCCTGCAGTATTTT
d_call: -
clone_size: few
v_call: TRBV6-1
j_call: TRBJ2-3

cdr3_aa: CASSLEPASTDTQYF
cdr3_nt: TGTGCCAGCAGCTTGGAGCCAGCTAGCACAGATACGCAGTATTTT
d_call: -
clone_size: many
v_call: TRBV5-6
j_call: TRBJ2-3

cdr3_aa: CASKVDRTGSEQYF
cdr3_nt: TGTGCCAGTAAAGTAGACCGGACGGGATCCGAGCAGTACTTC
d_call: -
clone_size: -
v_call: TRBV19
j_call: TRBJ2-7

cdr3_aa: CASSWTLAGRETQYF
cdr3_nt: TGTGCCAGCAGCTGGACCCTAGCGGGCAGAGAGACCCAGTACTTC
d_call: TRBD2
clone_size: -
v_call: TRBV7-2
j_call: TRBJ2-5

cdr3_aa: CASSPHEKLFF
cdr3_nt: TGTGCCAGCAGCCCACACGAAAAACTGTTTTTT
d_call: -
clone_size: many
v_call: TRBV12-3/TRBV12-4
j_call: TRBJ1-4

cdr3_aa: CASRLISGSSYEQYF
cdr3_nt: TGTGCCAGCAGGCTTATTAGCGGGAGCTCCTACGAGCAGTACTTC
d_call: TRBD2
clone_size: few
v_call: TRBV7-2
j_call: TRBJ2-7

cdr3_aa: CAISAGREGNTIYF
cdr3_nt: TGTGCCATCAGTGCCGGCAGGGAGGGAAACACCATATATTTT
d_call: -
clone_size: -
v_call: TRBV10-3
j_call: TRBJ1-3

cdr3_aa: CASKRNSWEIEQFF
cdr3_nt: TGTGCCAGCAAGAGGAACAGTTGGGAAATTGAGCAGTTCTTC
d_call: -
clone_size: many
v_call: TRBV2
j_call: TRBJ2-1

cdr3_aa: CASSYGGGPYEQYF
cdr3_nt: TGTGCCAGCAGTTACGGGGGTGGGCCCTACGAGCAGTACTTC
d_call: -
clone_size: many
v_call: TRBV6-5
j_call: TRBJ2-7

cdr3_aa: CASSSQYQQGNTIYF
cdr3_nt: TGTGCCAGCAGCTCACAATACCAACAGGGAAACACCATATATTTT
d_call: -
clone_size: many
v_call: TRBV7-6
j_call: TRBJ1-3

cdr3_aa: CASSEIPVGTGELFF
cdr3_nt: TGTGCCAGCAGTGAGATTCCTGTAGGAACCGGGGAGCTGTTTTTT
d_call: -
clone_size: many
v_call: TRBV6-1
j_call: TRBJ2-2

cdr3_aa: CASSGRTGGFSETQYF
cdr3_nt: TGTGCCAGCAGCGGGAGGACAGGGGGCTTTTCAGAGACCCAGTACTTC
d_call: TRBD1
clone_size: many
v_call: TRBV5-4
j_call: TRBJ2-5

cdr3_aa: CATSDFGQGVDEQFF
cdr3_nt: TGTGCCACCAGTGATTTTGGGCAGGGAGTCGATGAGCAGTTCTTC
d_call: -
clone_size: -
v_call: TRBV24-1
j_call: TRBJ2-1

cdr3_aa: CSVVEYEAFF
cdr3_nt: TGCAGCGTTGTCGAATATGAAGCTTTCTTT
d_call: -
clone_size: -
v_call: TRBV29-1
j_call: TRBJ1-1

cdr3_aa: CASSVVGDGRFYNEQFF
cdr3_nt: TGTGCCAGCAGCGTCGTAGGCGATGGACGGTTTTACAATGAGCAGTTCTTC
d_call: -
clone_size: -
v_call: TRBV9
j_call: TRBJ2-1

cdr3_aa: CASSIQPVGYGYTF
cdr3_nt: TGTGCCAGTAGTATTCAGCCCGTCGGTTATGGCTACACCTTC
d_call: -
clone_size: -
v_call: TRBV19
j_call: TRBJ1-2